These 14 T cell receptor beta chains originate from one sample sequenced in a study of blood T cell repertoires in COVID-19. The protocol was immunoSEQ multiplex PCR, while the TCRdb copy is restricted to in-frame clones and leaves out a portion. The sample records about 220,000 clones, around 85% being singletons. Sequencing input: peripheral blood. Every receptor here comes from a woman in her 70s with COVID-19, enrolled during active disease.

V is TRBV5-5 and J is TRBJ2-5, with 7 nucleotides matching TRBD1. The germline V gene encodes CDR1 SGHKS and CDR2 YYEKEE (reference sequence). The CDR3 covers 13 residues. J was trimmed by 5 bases and V by 4 bases; bases with no gene match: 5. CDR3 sequence: CASSTGVFETQYF. The CDR3 DNA reads as TGTGCCAGCAGCACAGGGGTGTTTGAGACCCAGTACTTC.

The chain has TRBV6-5 and TRBJ1-6, with D unresolved. V was trimmed by 0 bases and J by 14 bases, leaving 8 bases between them. CDR1 and CDR2 (germline): MNHEY, SVGAGI. The CDR3 totals 12 residues. The CDR3 loop is CASSYSQSALHF. CDR3 DNA: TGTGCCAGCAGTTACTCCCAGTCAGCCCTCCACTTT.

This chain links TRBV10-3 with TRBJ1-1, with D uncertain. CDR1 and CDR2 from the germline V gene are ENHRY and SYGVKD. The CDR3 has 12 amino acids. The V and J ends lost 2 bases and 7 bases respectively, with 8 bases between them. The CDR3 DNA is TGTGCCATCAGTGAGAGAGGGATTGAAGCTTTCTTT. Protein sequence: CAISERGIEAFF.

The chain has TRBV11-2 and TRBJ2-7, with D tentatively TRBD1 (5 bases). Per the germline V gene, CDR1 is SGHAT and CDR2 is FQNNGV. V lost 5 bases, J lost 9 bases, and 17 bases lay in between. The CDR3 totals 13 residues. For the CDR3, the DNA is TGTGCCAGCAGCGCCAATGGGGCCTTAGGGCAGTACTTC. Translation: CASSANGALGQYF.

The rearrangement uses TRBV5-1 and TRBJ1-2, with TRBD1 matching 8 bases. V gave up 0 bases and J gave up 6 bases; unmatched junction bases: 4. The CDR3 runs to 14 residues. Looked up from germline, CDR1 is SGHRS and CDR2 is YFSETQ. The CDR3 sequence is CASSLGGQVDGYTF. The CDR3 DNA is TGCGCCAGCAGCTTGGGGGGACAGGTGGATGGCTACACCTTC.

V gene TRBV6-4 combines with J gene TRBJ2-1; 11 bases align to TRBD2. Per germline, CDR1 MRHNA and CDR2 SNTAGT. The CDR3 is 16 amino acids. The J segment lost 4 bases and the V segment lost 5 bases, leaving 7 bases of the junction unmatched. CDR3 sequence: CASSPMGTSGYNEQFF. The CDR3 coding sequence is TGTGCCAGCAGTCCAATGGGGACTAGCGGTTACAATGAGCAGTTCTTC.

The J gene is TRBJ1-1, the V gene TRBV6-1, with unresolved D. The germline V and J ends were trimmed by 2 bases and 5 bases, with 12 bases remaining between them. The CDR3 extends over 14 amino acids. CDR1 is MNHNS and CDR2 is SASEGT in the germline V gene. In DNA form, the CDR3 reads TGTGCCAGCAGTGAATGGCGGGGTAGGACTGAAGCTTTCTTT. Amino acids: CASSEWRGRTEAFF.

The rearrangement links TRBV5-1 to TRBJ2-7, with TRBD1 identical over 9 bases. With V trimmed by 3 bases and J by 0 bases, 7 bases remained unmatched. This CDR3 has 16 amino acids. Germline assignment: CDR1 SGHRS and CDR2 YFSETQ. Written as DNA, the CDR3 is TGCGCCAGCAGCTGGGGGGGACAGGGAGCCTCCTACGAGCAGTACTTC. Translated: CASSWGGQGASYEQYF.

The chain joins TRBV14 to TRBJ1-1; D is uncertain. V was shortened by 2 bases and J by 0 bases, with 10 bases between the two germline ends. This CDR3 spans 15 amino acids. The germline V gene has CDR1 SGHDN and CDR2 FVKESK. CDR3 bases: TGTGCCAGCAGCCAAAACCCGAGTATGAACACTGAAGCTTTCTTT. Encoded protein: CASSQNPSMNTEAFF.

The chain combines TRBV3-1 (or the pseudogene TRBV3-2) with TRBJ1-6; 7 nucleotides match TRBD1. With 1 base clipped from V and 6 bases from J, the junction kept 3 bases outside the gene matches. CDR3 length: 15 amino acids. The germline V gene encodes CDR1 LGHDT and CDR2 YNNKEL (reference sequence). As DNA, the CDR3 is TGTGCCAGCAGCCAAGGACAGGGCGCTAATTCACCCCTCCACTTT. The encoded protein is CASSQGQGANSPLHF.

In DNA form, the CDR3 reads TGTGCCAGCAGTCTTGGGCCGGATCAGCCCCAGCATTTT. This encodes CASSLGPDQPQHF. The chain joins TRBV6-2 or TRBV6-3 to TRBJ1-5; D is unclear. Trimming took off 5 bases at V and 5 bases at J, with 10 bases between the two ends. In germline, CDR1 is MNHEY, CDR2 SVGEGT. The CDR3 runs 13 residues.

Remarks on this clone: Within the sample, other DNA sequences also encode this same CDR3. The CDR3 reads CASSLGGSQETQYF. The CDR3 DNA follows: TGTGCCAGCAGCTTAGGTGGCAGTCAAGAGACCCAGTACTTC. This chain links TRBV11-3 with TRBJ2-5, with no clear D. V gave up 1 base and J gave up 2 bases, with 8 bases separating them. This CDR3 comprises 14 residues. The germline V gene encodes CDR1 SGHNT and CDR2 YENEEA.

The V call is TRBV27, the J call TRBJ1-2, with D tentatively TRBD1 (6 bases). This CDR3 is built from 13 residues. Deletions cut 4 bases from V and 4 bases from J, with 10 bases between. In germline, CDR1 is MNHEY, CDR2 SMNVEV (reference sequence). CDR3: CASSYRASYGYTF. Written as DNA, the CDR3 is TGTGCCAGCAGTTACAGGGCGTCCTATGGCTACACCTTC.

The chain combines TRBV10-3 with TRBJ2-1; 11 nucleotides align to TRBD1. The V gene end was trimmed by 4 bases and the J gene end by 6 bases; junction bases not matched to a gene: 8. The CDR3 extends over 16 amino acids. Germline CDR1 ENHRY, CDR2 SYGVKD. CDR3: CAISGRSGQGGNEQFF. In nucleotides, the CDR3 is TGTGCCATCAGTGGGCGGTCGGGACAGGGGGGCAATGAGCAGTTCTTC.